This TCR beta chain appears in the sequencing data of a study of response to subunit inactivated influenza vaccine. The study, taken as a whole, reports: The authors put forward the suggestion that each seasonal influenza vaccination may bring in only a limited number of new T cells.

TCRdb processed the RT-PCR reads anew with MiXCR; each CDR3 protein has one entry. There are roughly 700,000 distinct CDR3 sequences in the sample; approximately 15% occur only once, and 5.5% to 7% lies in the top ten. As to this clonotype: Its antigen is currently unknown.

The CDR3 is 15 amino acids. Per the germline V gene, CDR1 is MDHEN and CDR2 is SYDVKM. V lost 1 base, J lost 7 bases, and 8 bases stayed unmatched. The receptor was derived from a man aged 45-65 years who received an inactivated influenza vaccine. The sequencing here drew on PBMCs from blood, taken less than 15 days before vaccination. The chain uses TRBV28 and TRBJ1-2, with 8 bases matching TRBD1. The CDR3 reads CASSLYQGAYAGYTF. CDR3 sequence (DNA): TGTGCCAGCAGTTTATATCAGGGGGCCTATGCTGGCTACACCTTC.